Sequencing of this TCR beta chain was carried out in a study of radiotherapy plus CTLA-4 blockade in lung cancer. Study information: There were objective responses in roughly 18% of patients, and roughly 32% had disease control. Study-level points and caveats: Once radiotherapy plus ipilimumab had been given, TCR clones derived from tumor expanded in blood.

V lost 1 base, J lost 3 bases, and 11 bases lay in between. CDR3 size: 15 residues. From germline, CDR1 is SGHDT and CDR2 YYEEEE. Each patient with chemo-refractory metastatic non-small-cell lung cancer was treated with focal radiation plus CTLA-4 blockade using ipilimumab. Assay used: immunoSEQ multiplex PCR; TCRdb lists only in-frame clones, some missing. Of roughly 45,000 clones listed, roughly 59% are singletons. Regarding this clone: The antigen is undetermined.

This clonotype was sampled from a human donor with non-small cell lung cancer who had a partial response to radiotherapy plus ipilimumab. The specimen was peripheral blood, collected from a patient treated with radiotherapy plus ipilimumab. The chain employs TRBV5-6 and TRBJ1-5; no clear D. The CDR3: CASSLKYEVNQPQHF. The CDR3 region has the DNA TGTGCCAGCAGCTTGAAGTATGAGGTCAATCAGCCCCAGCATTTT.